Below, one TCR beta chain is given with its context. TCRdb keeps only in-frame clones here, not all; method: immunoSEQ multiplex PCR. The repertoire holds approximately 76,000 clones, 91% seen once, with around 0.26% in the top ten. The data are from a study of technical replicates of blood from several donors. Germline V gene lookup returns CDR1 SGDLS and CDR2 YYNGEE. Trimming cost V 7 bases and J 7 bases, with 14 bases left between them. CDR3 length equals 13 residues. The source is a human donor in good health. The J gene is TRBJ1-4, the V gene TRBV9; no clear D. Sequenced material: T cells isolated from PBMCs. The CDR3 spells CASGGEGGEKLFF. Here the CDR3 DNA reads TGTGCCAGCGGCGGGGAGGGTGGTGAAAAACTGTTTTTT.